What follows describes a single T cell receptor beta chain. The V gene's germline CDR1 is MNHNY and CDR2 SVGAGI (reference sequence). V lost 2 bases, J lost 4 bases, and 2 bases stayed unmatched. This CDR3 contains 15 residues. Time point noted: after trial treatment. As for treatment: LDRT plus nivolumab, ipilimumab, low-dose cyclophosphamide and aspirin (RACIN trial). Nivolumab, ipilimumab, aspirin, low-dose cyclophosphamide and low-dose radiotherapy were given to donors. The sample is drawn from a study of low-dose radiotherapy and immunotherapy resistance in tumors. At the level of the study: Every six weeks patients received intravenous ipilimumab 1 mg/kg, and every two weeks they received intravenous nivolumab 240 mg. Patients took aspirin (300 mg orally, daily) for four cycles beginning at cycle 1 day 1.

First-strand cDNA relied on TRAV- and TRBV-specific primers spanning alpha and beta chains. TCR amplification involved 15 to 20 PCR cycles with a constant-region primer and V-primer adapter. Isolated mRNA underwent amplification via in vitro transcription. TCRdb processed the reads anew with MiXCR; each CDR3 protein has one entry. The table has around 60,000 distinct CDR3 sequences, 20% to 25% seen once; the top ten hold 6.5% to 7%. J is TRBJ2-1 and V is TRBV6-6; 10 positions agree with TRBD1. This receptor was identified in a male donor with prostate cancer. The sequenced sample was PBMCs, obtained after low-dose radiotherapy plus immunotherapy. The CDR3 region has the DNA TGTGCCAGCAGTTACCGGGACAGGGGTTACAATGAGCAGTTCTTC. Translating it yields CASSYRDRGYNEQFF.